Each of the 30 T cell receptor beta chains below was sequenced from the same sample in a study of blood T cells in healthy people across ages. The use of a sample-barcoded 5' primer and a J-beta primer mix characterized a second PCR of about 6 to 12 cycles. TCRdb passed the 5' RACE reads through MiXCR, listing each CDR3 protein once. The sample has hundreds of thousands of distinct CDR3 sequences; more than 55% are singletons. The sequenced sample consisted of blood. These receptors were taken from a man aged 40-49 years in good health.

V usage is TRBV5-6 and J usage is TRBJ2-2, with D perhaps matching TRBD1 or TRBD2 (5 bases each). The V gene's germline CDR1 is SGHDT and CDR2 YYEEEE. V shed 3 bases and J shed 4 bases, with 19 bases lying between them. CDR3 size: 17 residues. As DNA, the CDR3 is TGTGCCAGCAGCTGGCCCCGGGGCGAAAGACTCACCGGGGAGCTGTTTTTT. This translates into CASSWPRGERLTGELFF.

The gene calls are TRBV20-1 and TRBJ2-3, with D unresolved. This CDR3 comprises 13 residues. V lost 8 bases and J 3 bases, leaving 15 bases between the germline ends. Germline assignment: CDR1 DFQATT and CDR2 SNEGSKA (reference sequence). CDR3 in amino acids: CSPRPDGTDTQYF. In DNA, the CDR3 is TGCAGTCCGCGACCCGATGGGACAGATACGCAGTATTTT.

CDR3 DNA sequence: TGCAGCGTTCGAATCGGCTCCTACGAGCAGTACTTC. It is translated as CSVRIGSYEQYF. V is TRBV29-1 and J is TRBJ2-7; D gene unclear. The V end lost 5 bases, the J end lost 0 bases, and 8 bases lay between the germline ends. In germline, CDR1 is SQVTM, CDR2 ANQGSEA. CDR3 size: 12 residues.

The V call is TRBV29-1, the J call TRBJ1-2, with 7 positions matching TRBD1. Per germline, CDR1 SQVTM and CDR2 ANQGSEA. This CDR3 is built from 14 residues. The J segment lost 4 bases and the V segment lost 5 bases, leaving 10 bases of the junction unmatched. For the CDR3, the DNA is TGCAGCGTTCCCCCACAGGGGCGGACCTATGGCTACACCTTC. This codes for CSVPPQGRTYGYTF.

In DNA, the CDR3 is TGTGCCTATCAGAGAAATGAAAAACTGTTTTTT. It is translated as CAYQRNEKLFF. J is TRBJ1-4 and V is TRBV30; unclear D gene. V dropped 7 bases and J dropped 5 bases, with 8 bases sitting between them. Looked up from germline, CDR1 is GTSNPN and CDR2 is SVGIG (reference sequence). This CDR3 has 11 amino acids.

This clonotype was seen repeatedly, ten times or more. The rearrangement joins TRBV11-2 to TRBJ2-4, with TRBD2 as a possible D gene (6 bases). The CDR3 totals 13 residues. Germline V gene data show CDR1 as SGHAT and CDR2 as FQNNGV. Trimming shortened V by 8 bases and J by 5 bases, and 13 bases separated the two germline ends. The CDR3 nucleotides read TGTGCCAGCTCGCCGGGACTCCAAAACATTCAGTACTTC. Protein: CASSPGLQNIQYF.

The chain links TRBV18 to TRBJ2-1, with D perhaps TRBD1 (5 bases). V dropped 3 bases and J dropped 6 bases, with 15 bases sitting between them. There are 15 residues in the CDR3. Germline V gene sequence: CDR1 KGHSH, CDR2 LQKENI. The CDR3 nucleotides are TGTGCCAGCTCACCTCTAGGGGCCTCCGGCAATGAGCAGTTCTTC. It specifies CASSPLGASGNEQFF.

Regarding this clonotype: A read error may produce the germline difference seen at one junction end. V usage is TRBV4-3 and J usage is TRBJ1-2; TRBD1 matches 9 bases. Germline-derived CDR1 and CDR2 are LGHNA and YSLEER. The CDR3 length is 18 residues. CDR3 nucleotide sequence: TGCGCCAGCAGTCAAGTAACAGGGGGCGGCGAAACCCTCTATGGCTACACCTTC. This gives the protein CASSQVTGGGETLYGYTF.

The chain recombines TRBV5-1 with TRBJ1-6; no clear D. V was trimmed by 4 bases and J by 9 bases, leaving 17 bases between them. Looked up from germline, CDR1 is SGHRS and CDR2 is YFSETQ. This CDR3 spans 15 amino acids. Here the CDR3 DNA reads TGCGCCAGCAGCATGAGACAAACAAAAATTTCACCCCTCCACTTT. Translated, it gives CASSMRQTKISPLHF. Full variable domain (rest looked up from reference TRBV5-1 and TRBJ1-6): KAGVTQTPRYLIKTRGQQVTLSCSPISGHRSVSWYQQTPGQGLQFLFEYFSETQRNKGNFPGRFSGRQFSNSRSEMNVSTLELGDSALYLCASSMRQTKISPLHFGNGTRLTVT.

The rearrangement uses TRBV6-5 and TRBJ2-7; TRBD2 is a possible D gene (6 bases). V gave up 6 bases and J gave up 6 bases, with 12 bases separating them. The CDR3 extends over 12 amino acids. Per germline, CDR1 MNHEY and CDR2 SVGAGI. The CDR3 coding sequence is TGTGCCAGCAGACAGGCGGGGTTCGAGCAGTACTTC. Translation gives CASRQAGFEQYF.

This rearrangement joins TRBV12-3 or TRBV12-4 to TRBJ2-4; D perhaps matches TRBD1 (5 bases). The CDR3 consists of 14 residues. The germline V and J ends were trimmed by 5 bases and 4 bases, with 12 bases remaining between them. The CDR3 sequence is CASSADTPKNIQYF. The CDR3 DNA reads TGTGCCAGCAGTGCGGACACTCCAAAAAACATTCAGTACTTC.

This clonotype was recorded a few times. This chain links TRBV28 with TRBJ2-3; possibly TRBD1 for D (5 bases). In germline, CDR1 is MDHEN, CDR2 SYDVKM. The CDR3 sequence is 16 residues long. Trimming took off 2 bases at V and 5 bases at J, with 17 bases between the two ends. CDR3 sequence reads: CASSLGAGSRLDTQYF. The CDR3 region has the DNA TGTGCCAGCAGTTTAGGGGCAGGATCCCGACTAGATACGCAGTATTTT.

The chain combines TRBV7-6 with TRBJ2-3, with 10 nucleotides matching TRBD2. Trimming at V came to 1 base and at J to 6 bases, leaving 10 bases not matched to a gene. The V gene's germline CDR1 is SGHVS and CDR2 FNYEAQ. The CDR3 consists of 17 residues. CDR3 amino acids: CASSLEVSSGSPDTQYF. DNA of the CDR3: TGTGCCAGCAGCTTAGAGGTGTCTAGCGGGAGTCCGGATACGCAGTATTTT.

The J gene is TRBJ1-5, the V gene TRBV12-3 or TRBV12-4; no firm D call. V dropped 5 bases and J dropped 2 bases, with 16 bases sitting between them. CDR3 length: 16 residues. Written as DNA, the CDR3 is TGTGCCAGCAGTCTCCGAGGGATTCGGGGCAATCAGCCCCAGCATTTT. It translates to CASSLRGIRGNQPQHF.

The CDR3 DNA sequence: TGTGCCAGCAGTTTTTCAGGGGACGGCAATCAGCCCCAGCATTTT. Translated, it gives CASSFSGDGNQPQHF. The chain links TRBV27 to TRBJ1-5, with D possibly matching TRBD1 (6 bases). This CDR3 comprises 15 residues. The V gene's germline CDR1 is MNHEY and CDR2 SMNVEV (reference sequence). Trimming took 3 bases from V and 2 from J, leaving 11 bases between them.

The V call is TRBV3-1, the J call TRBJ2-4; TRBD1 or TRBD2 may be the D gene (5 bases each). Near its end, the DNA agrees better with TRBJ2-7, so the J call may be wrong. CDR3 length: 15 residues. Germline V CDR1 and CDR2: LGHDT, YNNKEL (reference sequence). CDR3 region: CASSPRWGNPYEQYF. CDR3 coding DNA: TGTGCCAGCAGCCCAAGATGGGGGAATCCCTACGAGCAGTACTTC.

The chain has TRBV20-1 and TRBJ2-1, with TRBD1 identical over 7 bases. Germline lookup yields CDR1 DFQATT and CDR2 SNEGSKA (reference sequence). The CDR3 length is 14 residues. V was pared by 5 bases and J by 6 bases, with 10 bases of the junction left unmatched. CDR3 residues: CSAWGQPRVNEQFF. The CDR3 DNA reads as TGCAGTGCTTGGGGACAGCCCAGGGTCAATGAGCAGTTCTTC.

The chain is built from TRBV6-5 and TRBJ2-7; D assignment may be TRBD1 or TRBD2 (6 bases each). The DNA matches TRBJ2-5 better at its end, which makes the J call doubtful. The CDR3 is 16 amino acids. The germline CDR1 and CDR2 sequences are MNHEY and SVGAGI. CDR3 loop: CASSYRTQGGSETQYF. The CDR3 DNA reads TGTGCCAGCAGTTACCGGACACAGGGAGGTTCGGAGACCCAGTACTTC.

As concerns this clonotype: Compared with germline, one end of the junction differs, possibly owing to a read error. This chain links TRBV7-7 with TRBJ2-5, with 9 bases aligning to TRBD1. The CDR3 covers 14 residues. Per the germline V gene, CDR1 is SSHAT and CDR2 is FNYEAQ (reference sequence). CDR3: CASSPGQGYDEQYF. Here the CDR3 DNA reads TGTGCTAGCAGCCCGGGACAGGGTTACGATGAGCAGTACTTC.

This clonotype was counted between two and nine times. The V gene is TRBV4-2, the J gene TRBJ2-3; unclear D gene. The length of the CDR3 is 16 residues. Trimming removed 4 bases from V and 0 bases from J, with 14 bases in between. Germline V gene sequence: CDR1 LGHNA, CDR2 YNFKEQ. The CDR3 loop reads CASSPLAGPSTDTQYF. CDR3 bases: TGTGCCAGCAGCCCATTAGCCGGCCCTAGCACAGATACGCAGTATTTT.

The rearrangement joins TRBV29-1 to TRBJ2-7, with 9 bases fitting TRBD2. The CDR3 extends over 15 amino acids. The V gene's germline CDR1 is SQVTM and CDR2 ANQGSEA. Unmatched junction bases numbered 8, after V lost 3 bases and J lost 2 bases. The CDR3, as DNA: TGCAGCGTTGAGGGGGCTAGCGGGACTACCTACGAGCAGTACTTC. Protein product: CSVEGASGTTYEQYF.

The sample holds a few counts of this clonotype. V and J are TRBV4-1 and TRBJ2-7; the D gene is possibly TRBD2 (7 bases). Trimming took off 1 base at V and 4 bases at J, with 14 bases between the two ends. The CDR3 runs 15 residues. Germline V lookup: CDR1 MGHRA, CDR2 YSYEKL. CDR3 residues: CASSQGLGGGYEQYF. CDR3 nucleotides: TGCGCCAGCAGCCAAGGATTAGGGGGGGGTTACGAGCAGTACTTC.

The CDR3 DNA reads as TGCGCCAGCAGCTCTGATCTAGGGCCTTATTATGAGCAGTTCTTC. Residues: CASSSDLGPYYEQFF. The chain employs TRBV5-1 and TRBJ2-1; no reliable D call. Germline loops: CDR1 SGHRS, CDR2 YFSETQ. CDR3 length equals 15 residues. V lost 3 bases, J lost 8 bases, and 18 bases lay in between.

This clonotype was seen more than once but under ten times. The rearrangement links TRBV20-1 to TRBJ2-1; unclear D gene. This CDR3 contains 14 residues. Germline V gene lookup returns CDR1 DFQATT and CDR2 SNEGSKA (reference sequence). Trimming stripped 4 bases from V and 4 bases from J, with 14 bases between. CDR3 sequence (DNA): TGCAGTGCTATGGTGTCAGAGCTATACAATGAGCAGTTCTTC. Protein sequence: CSAMVSELYNEQFF.

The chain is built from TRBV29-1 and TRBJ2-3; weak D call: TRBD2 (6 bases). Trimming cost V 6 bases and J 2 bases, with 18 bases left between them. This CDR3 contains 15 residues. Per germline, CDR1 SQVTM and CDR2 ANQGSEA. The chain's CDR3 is CSVQTGGTHTDTQYF. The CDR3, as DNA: TGCAGCGTACAAACCGGGGGTACCCACACAGATACGCAGTATTTT.

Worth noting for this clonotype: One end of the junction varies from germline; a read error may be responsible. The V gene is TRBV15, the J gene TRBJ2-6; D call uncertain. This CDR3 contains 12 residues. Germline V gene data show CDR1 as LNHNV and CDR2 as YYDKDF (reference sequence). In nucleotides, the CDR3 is TGTGCCACCAGCAGAGGGGACAACGTCCTGACTTTC. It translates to CATSRGDNVLTF.

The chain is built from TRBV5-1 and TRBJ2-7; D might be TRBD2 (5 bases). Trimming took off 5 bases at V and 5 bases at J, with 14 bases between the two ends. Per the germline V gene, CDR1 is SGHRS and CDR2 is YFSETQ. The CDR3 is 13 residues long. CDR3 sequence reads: CASRLLAPDEQYF. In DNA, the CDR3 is TGCGCCAGCAGGCTGCTAGCTCCGGACGAGCAGTACTTC.

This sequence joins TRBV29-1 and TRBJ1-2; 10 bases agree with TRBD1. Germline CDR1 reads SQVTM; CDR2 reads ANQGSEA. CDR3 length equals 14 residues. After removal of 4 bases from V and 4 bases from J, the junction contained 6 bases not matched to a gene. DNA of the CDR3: TGCAGCGTTGGTCTGACAGGGGGCAGCTATGGCTACACCTTC. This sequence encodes CSVGLTGGSYGYTF.

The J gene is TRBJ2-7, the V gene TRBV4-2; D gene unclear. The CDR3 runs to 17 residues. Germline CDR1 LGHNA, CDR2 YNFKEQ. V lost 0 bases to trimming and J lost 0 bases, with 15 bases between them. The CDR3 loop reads CASSQDVPGEFSYEQYF. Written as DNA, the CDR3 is TGTGCCAGCAGCCAAGATGTTCCCGGAGAATTCTCCTACGAGCAGTACTTC.

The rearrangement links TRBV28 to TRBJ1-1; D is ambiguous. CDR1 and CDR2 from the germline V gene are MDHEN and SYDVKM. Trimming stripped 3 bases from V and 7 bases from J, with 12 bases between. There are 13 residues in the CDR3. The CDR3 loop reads CASSFSQAFEAFF. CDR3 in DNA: TGTGCCAGCAGTTTTTCCCAGGCGTTTGAAGCTTTCTTT.